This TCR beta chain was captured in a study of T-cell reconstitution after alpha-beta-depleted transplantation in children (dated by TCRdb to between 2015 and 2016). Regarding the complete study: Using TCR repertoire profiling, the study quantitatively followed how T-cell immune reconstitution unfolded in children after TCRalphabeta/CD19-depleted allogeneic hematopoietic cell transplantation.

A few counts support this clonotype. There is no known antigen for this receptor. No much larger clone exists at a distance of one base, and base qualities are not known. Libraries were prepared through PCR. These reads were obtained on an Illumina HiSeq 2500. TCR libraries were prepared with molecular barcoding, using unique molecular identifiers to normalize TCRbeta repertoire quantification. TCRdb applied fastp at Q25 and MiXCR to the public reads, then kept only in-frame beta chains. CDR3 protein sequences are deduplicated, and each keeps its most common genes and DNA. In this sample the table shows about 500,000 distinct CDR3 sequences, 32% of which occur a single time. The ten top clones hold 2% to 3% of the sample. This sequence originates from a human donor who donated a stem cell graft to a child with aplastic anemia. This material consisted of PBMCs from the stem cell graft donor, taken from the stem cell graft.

In nucleotide form, the sequence is TGTGCCAGTAGTTCCCAGGGCGGAGGTTCTGGAAACACCATATATTTT. It encodes CASSSQGGGSGNTIYF. The V and J segments used are TRBV19 and TRBJ1-3, and TRBD1 may be the D gene, going by 5 matching bases. A distance of 15 bases separates the germline ends of V and J, which lose 5 bases and 1 base respectively. CDR1 and CDR2, per the germline V gene (reference sequence), are LNHDA and SQIVND. Counted from cysteine to phenylalanine, this CDR3 has 16 amino acids. Solely the CDR3 DNA is kept, with 48 bases framed from the first base.